The 25 T cell receptor beta chains given below trace back to one sample, sequenced in a study of blood T cell repertoires in COVID-19. TCRdb's copy holds only in-frame clones and misses some; the assay was immunoSEQ multiplex PCR. Among around 92,000 clones listed, around 80% were seen once. The sample consisted of peripheral blood. These receptors came from a woman older than 75 with acute or convalescent COVID-19.

This chain links TRBV4-3 with TRBJ1-4, with D perhaps matching TRBD1 (6 bases). Germline loops: CDR1 LGHNA, CDR2 YSLEER. This CDR3 is built from 16 residues. With 0 bases removed from V and 3 bases from J, the gap between germline ends came to 11 bases. The CDR3 protein is CASSQEVRGANEKLFF. The CDR3 region has the DNA TGCGCCAGCAGCCAAGAGGTCAGGGGAGCTAATGAAAAACTGTTTTTT.

This sequence joins TRBV4-1 and TRBJ2-2, with D tentatively TRBD1 (6 bases). Trimming removed 3 bases at V and 3 bases at J, with 17 bases between. Germline V lookup: CDR1 MGHRA, CDR2 YSYEKL. This CDR3 contains 17 residues. CDR3 loop: CASSHPTPGTYTGELFF. The CDR3 nucleotides are TGCGCCAGCAGCCACCCCACCCCGGGGACATACACCGGGGAGCTGTTTTTT.

The chain links TRBV7-9 to TRBJ1-2; D ambiguous. CDR1 and CDR2 from the germline V gene are SEHNR and FQNEAQ (reference sequence). V lost 1 base, J lost 2 bases, and 8 bases lay in between. The CDR3 extends over 14 amino acids. The CDR3 DNA sequence: TGTGCCAGCAGCTTAGGTCAGAACAACTATGGCTACACCTTC. Its translation is CASSLGQNNYGYTF.

The rearrangement joins TRBV19 to TRBJ2-1; 8 bases agree with TRBD2. Germline V gene sequence: CDR1 LNHDA, CDR2 SQIVND (reference sequence). J was trimmed by 0 bases and V by 6 bases; bases with no gene match: 4. The CDR3 covers 15 residues. In nucleotides, the CDR3 is TGTGCCAGTAGGGCCCGGGGGGGCTCCTACAATGAGCAGTTCTTC. Its protein is CASRARGGSYNEQFF.

This chain connects TRBV4-3 to TRBJ2-7, with 7 positions matching TRBD1. The CDR3 consists of 13 residues. Trimming removed 4 bases from V and 6 bases from J; junction bases left unmatched: 6. Germline V gene sequence: CDR1 LGHNA, CDR2 YSLEER. The chain's CDR3 is CASSLKTGAEQYF. The CDR3 coding sequence is TGCGCCAGCAGCCTAAAAACAGGGGCCGAGCAGTACTTC.

The chain is built from TRBV28 and TRBJ1-1; tentatively, D is TRBD1 (5 bases). The CDR3 is 14 amino acids. The V gene lost 3 bases and the J gene lost 6 bases, with 14 bases spanning the gap. CDR1 and CDR2 (germline): MDHEN, SYDVKM. The CDR3 spells CASSLGGTRAEAFF. The CDR3 nucleotides read TGTGCCAGCAGTTTGGGGGGAACACGGGCTGAAGCTTTCTTT.

The J gene is TRBJ2-1, the V gene TRBV5-1, with 9 bases aligning to TRBD2. V was pared by 1 base and J by 4 bases, with 3 bases of the junction left unmatched. The CDR3 spans 15 residues. CDR1 SGHRS and CDR2 YFSETQ come from the germline V gene. The chain's CDR3 is CASSLYLAGYNEQFF. The CDR3 coding sequence is TGCGCCAGCAGCTTGTACCTAGCGGGATACAATGAGCAGTTCTTC.

The chain is built from TRBV27 and TRBJ2-2; TRBD2 matches 10 bases. J gave up 6 bases and V 5 bases, and 15 bases lay outside the gene matches. This CDR3 has 18 amino acids. Germline CDR1 is MNHEY and CDR2 is SMNVEV (reference sequence). The CDR3 DNA sequence: TGTGCCAGCAGTCTGGAGAACTTAGCGGGAGGAGAGGCCGGGGAGCTGTTTTTT. This gives the protein CASSLENLAGGEAGELFF.

The chain employs TRBV30 and TRBJ1-5; possible D gene TRBD1, 6 bases. The CDR3 spans 15 residues. Germline-derived CDR1 and CDR2 are GTSNPN and SVGIG (reference sequence). V gave up 3 bases and J gave up 2 bases, with 14 bases separating them. The CDR3, as DNA: TGTGCCTGGAGGGTCAAGGGGGGGGGCAATCAGCCCCAGCATTTT. The encoded protein is CAWRVKGGGNQPQHF.

This chain uses TRBV5-4 with TRBJ1-2; weak D call: TRBD1 (5 bases). Trimming stripped 3 bases from V and 1 base from J, with 7 bases between. The CDR3 length is 13 residues. The V gene's germline CDR1 is SGHNT and CDR2 YYREEE (reference sequence). Here the CDR3 reads CASSSDSNYGYTF. The CDR3 DNA sequence: TGTGCCAGCAGCTCCGACAGTAACTATGGCTACACCTTC.

The chain links TRBV19 to TRBJ1-5, with 9 bases that match TRBD1. The V segment lost 7 bases and the J segment 4 bases; nucleotides outside the gene matches: 8. Germline V gene data show CDR1 as LNHDA and CDR2 as SQIVND (reference sequence). The CDR3 loop spans 15 amino acids. CDR3 residues: CASTKGQGQNQPQHF. CDR3 coding DNA: TGTGCCAGTACCAAAGGACAGGGGCAAAATCAGCCCCAGCATTTT.

This chain links TRBV4-1 with TRBJ1-5, with D possibly TRBD1 on 6 matching bases. From germline, CDR1 is MGHRA and CDR2 YSYEKL. Trimming cost V 0 bases and J 0 bases, with 12 bases left between them. CDR3 length equals 17 residues. The CDR3 protein is CASSQEGAVNSNQPQHF. CDR3 coding DNA: TGCGCCAGCAGCCAAGAGGGGGCAGTCAATAGCAATCAGCCCCAGCATTTT.

The chain is built from TRBV19 and TRBJ2-7, with D possibly TRBD1 on 6 matching bases. Per germline, CDR1 LNHDA and CDR2 SQIVND (reference sequence). This CDR3 comprises 15 residues. V lost 0 bases and J 3 bases, leaving 12 bases between the germline ends. CDR3 residues: CASSIEGATIYEQYF. In nucleotides, the CDR3 is TGTGCCAGTAGTATAGAGGGGGCTACTATCTACGAGCAGTACTTC.

With respect to this clone: Other DNA sequences within the sample encode an identical CDR3. The gene calls are TRBV7-6 and TRBJ2-6; D possibly corresponds to TRBD1 (6 bases). V lost 5 bases, J lost 4 bases, and 12 bases lay in between. This CDR3 region has 15 residues. CDR1 and CDR2 from the germline V gene are SGHVS and FNYEAQ. CDR3 sequence: CASSLQGTGANVLTF. As DNA, the CDR3 is TGTGCCAGCAGCCTTCAGGGGACCGGGGCCAACGTCCTGACTTTC.

The J gene is TRBJ2-2, the V gene TRBV19, with 9 bases identical to TRBD1. This CDR3 region has 16 residues. V dropped 4 bases and J dropped 4; count of bases not matched to a gene: 7. Looked up from germline, CDR1 is LNHDA and CDR2 is SQIVND (reference sequence). CDR3 amino acids: CASSTGQGWFTGELFF. DNA of the CDR3: TGTGCCAGTAGTACAGGACAGGGGTGGTTCACCGGGGAGCTGTTTTTT.

The rearrangement joins TRBV7-9 to TRBJ1-2; no reliable D call. V lost 5 bases and J lost 4, with 8 bases in between. This CDR3 contains 12 residues. Per the germline V gene, CDR1 is SEHNR and CDR2 is FQNEAQ (reference sequence). The DNA of the CDR3 is TGTGCCAGCAGCGCCGGAGGCTATGGCTACACCTTC. It yields the protein CASSAGGYGYTF. Based on the CDR3 plus reference TRBV7-9 and TRBJ1-2, the full variable domain is DTGVSQNPRHKITKRGQNVTFRCDPISEHNRLYWYRQTLGQGPEFLTYFQNEAQLEKSRLLSDRFSAERPKGSFSTLEIQRTEQGDSAMYLCASSAGGYGYTFGSGTRLTVV.

V and J are TRBV5-1 and TRBJ2-7, with 7 bases identical to TRBD1. The germline CDR1 and CDR2 sequences are SGHRS and YFSETQ. The CDR3 is 13 amino acids. Trimming removed 2 bases from V and 6 bases from J; junction bases left unmatched: 5. CDR3 region: CASSFRDSIEQYF. CDR3 coding DNA: TGCGCCAGCAGCTTCCGGGACAGCATCGAGCAGTACTTC.

V gene TRBV4-3 combines with J gene TRBJ2-1; tentatively, D is TRBD2 (6 bases). CDR3 length equals 15 residues. V was clipped by 1 base and J by 4 bases, with 11 bases between them. Germline CDR1 reads LGHNA; CDR2 reads YSLEER. The CDR3 sequence: CASSQVGGGYNEQFF. The CDR3 region has the DNA TGCGCCAGCAGCCAAGTGGGCGGAGGGTACAATGAGCAGTTCTTC.

The chain links TRBV12-3 or TRBV12-4 to TRBJ1-1; 7 nucleotides match TRBD1. This CDR3 is 13 amino acids long. The V segment lost 8 bases and the J segment 3 bases; nucleotides outside the gene matches: 6. CDR3 sequence (DNA): TGTGCCAGCGGCCCTACAGGGGACACTGAAGCTTTCTTT. Translation: CASGPTGDTEAFF.

This clone showed up many times. The CDR3 protein is CASSRARYNEQFF. In DNA, the CDR3 is TGTGCCAGTAGTAGGGCCAGGTACAATGAGCAGTTCTTC. The gene calls are TRBV19 and TRBJ2-1; D is uncertain. Germline CDR1 and CDR2: LNHDA and SQIVND (reference sequence). Trimming took off 4 bases at V and 4 bases at J, with 8 bases between the two ends. CDR3 length equals 13 residues.

The J gene is TRBJ2-3, the V gene TRBV5-1; no definite D call. This CDR3 is built from 13 residues. Trimming removed 2 bases from V and 6 bases from J, with 10 bases in between. The germline V gene encodes CDR1 SGHRS and CDR2 YFSETQ. CDR3 sequence: CASSFLPGDTQYF. In DNA form, the CDR3 reads TGCGCCAGCAGCTTTCTCCCCGGGGATACGCAGTATTTT.

The V and J genes are TRBV18 and TRBJ2-3, with TRBD2 as a possible D gene (5 bases). CDR1 and CDR2 (germline): KGHSH, LQKENI. CDR3 size: 16 residues. V lost 3 bases, J lost 2 bases, and 15 bases lay in between. The CDR3 DNA reads as TGTGCCAGCTCACCTCAAGACCGGAGGCCCACAGATACGCAGTATTTT. This sequence encodes CASSPQDRRPTDTQYF.

The genes are TRBV20-1 and TRBJ1-2, with D hard to call. The V end lost 1 base, the J end lost 5 bases, and 5 bases lay between the germline ends. This CDR3 region has 11 residues. Germline CDR1 is DFQATT and CDR2 is SNEGSKA (reference sequence). The CDR3 here is CSARVEYGYTF. CDR3 bases: TGCAGTGCTAGAGTGGAGTATGGCTACACCTTC.

This sequence joins TRBV30 and TRBJ2-7; 12 bases are shared with TRBD2. The length of the CDR3 is 14 residues. The ends lost 5 bases at V and 1 base at J; junction bases unmatched: 3. Per the germline V gene, CDR1 is GTSNPN and CDR2 is SVGIG (reference sequence). The CDR3 protein is CAWVGTSGSYEQYF. The CDR3, as DNA: TGTGCCTGGGTCGGGACTAGCGGGTCCTACGAGCAGTACTTC.

This rearrangement joins TRBV9 to TRBJ1-6; TRBD1 matches at 9 bases. Germline CDR1 and CDR2: SGDLS and YYNGEE. After removal of 4 bases from V and 9 bases from J, the junction contained 8 bases not matched to a gene. The length of the CDR3 is 15 residues. Here the CDR3 DNA reads TGTGCCAGCAGCCCCGGGACAGGGTTTGGTTCACCCCTCCACTTT. Amino acid sequence: CASSPGTGFGSPLHF.